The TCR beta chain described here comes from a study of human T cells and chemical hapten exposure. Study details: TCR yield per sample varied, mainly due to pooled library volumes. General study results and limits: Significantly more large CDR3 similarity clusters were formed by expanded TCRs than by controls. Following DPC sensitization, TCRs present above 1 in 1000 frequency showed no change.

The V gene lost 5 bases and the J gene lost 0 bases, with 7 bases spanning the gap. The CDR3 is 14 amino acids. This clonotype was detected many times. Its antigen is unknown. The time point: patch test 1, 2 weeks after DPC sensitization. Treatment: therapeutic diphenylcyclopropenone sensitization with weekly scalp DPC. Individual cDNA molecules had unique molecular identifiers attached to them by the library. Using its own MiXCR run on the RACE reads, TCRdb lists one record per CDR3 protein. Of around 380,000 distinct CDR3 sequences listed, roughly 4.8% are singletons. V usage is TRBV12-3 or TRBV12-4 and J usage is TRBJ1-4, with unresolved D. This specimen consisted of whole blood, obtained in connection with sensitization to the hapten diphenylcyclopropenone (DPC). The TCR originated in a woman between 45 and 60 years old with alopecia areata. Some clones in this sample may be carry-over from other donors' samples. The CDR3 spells CASSRLATNEKLFF. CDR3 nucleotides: TGTGCCAGCAGTCGCCTTGCAACTAATGAAAAACTGTTTTTT.